The rows below give T cell receptor beta chains drawn from one sample of a study of blood T cell repertoires in COVID-19. This table comes from immunoSEQ multiplex PCR, and its TCRdb copy is limited to in-frame clones, with some not included. Among 60,000 to 75,000 clones listed, 75% to 90% were seen once. Sequenced material: peripheral blood. All receptors derive from a human donor in a cohort sampled during active COVID-19. The CDR3 runs from the conserved cysteine through the conserved F or W. D genes are given only for firm matches. Part of the rows lack a size; the others show once, few, many or a class for expanded clones.

>-|TRBJ2-1|TRBV2|-
CASSSRLALNEQFF
TGTGCCAGCAGTTCGAGGCTAGCCCTTAATGAGCAGTTCTTC
>once|TRBJ2-2|TRBV4-1|TRBD2
CASSPGLAGASNTGELFF
TGCGCCAGCAGCCCCGGACTAGCGGGGGCCTCGAACACCGGGGAGCTGTTTTTT
>-|TRBJ2-1|TRBV5-1|-
CASSWRLTYNEQFF
TGCGCCAGCAGCTGGAGACTTACCTACAATGAGCAGTTCTTC
>-|TRBJ2-3|TRBV19|TRBD1
CASSTAQGVTDTQYF
TGTGCCAGTAGTACCGCGCAGGGGGTCACAGATACGCAGTATTTT
>few|TRBJ1-5|TRBV7-8|-
CASSPGSLKPQHF
TGTGCCAGCAGCCCCGGGAGCCTCAAGCCCCAGCATTTT
>-|TRBJ2-5|TRBV5-6|-
CASSFQGPPRAQYF
TGTGCCAGCAGCTTTCAGGGCCCACCTCGGGCCCAGTACTTC
>-|TRBJ1-3|TRBV12-3/TRBV12-4|-
CALGGRNTIYF
TGTGCCTTAGGGGGAAGAAACACCATATATTTT
>-|TRBJ1-3|TRBV14|-
CASSRYAGAPGNTIYF
TGTGCCAGCAGCCGCTACGCGGGGGCGCCTGGAAACACCATATATTTT
>-|TRBJ1-6|TRBV7-9|-
CASSPPGGTNSPLHF
TGTGCCAGCAGCCCCCCGGGGGGCACTAATTCACCCCTCCACTTT
>-|TRBJ2-2|TRBV9|TRBD2
CASSVASGGATGELFF
TGTGCCAGCAGCGTAGCAAGCGGGGGGGCCACCGGGGAGCTGTTTTTT
>-|TRBJ2-5|TRBV11-2|TRBD2
CASSLGLARGLNQYF
TGTGCCAGCAGCTTAGGACTAGCGAGGGGTTTGAACCAGTACTTC
>-|TRBJ2-3|TRBV12-3/TRBV12-4|-
CASSSAGTQYF
TGTGCCAGCAGTTCCGCGGGTACGCAGTATTTT
>-|TRBJ1-5|TRBV30|-
CAWSRGGVVNQPQHF
TGTGCCTGGAGTAGAGGGGGAGTCGTCAATCAGCCCCAGCATTTT
>-|TRBJ2-3|TRBV24-1|-
CATSDSPGRTQYF
TGTGCCACCAGTGATAGCCCAGGGCGTACGCAGTATTTT
>-|TRBJ2-2|TRBV6-5|-
CASSHWGDGAGELFF
TGTGCCAGCAGCCACTGGGGAGATGGGGCCGGGGAGCTGTTTTTT
>-|TRBJ1-2|TRBV23-1|-
CASSQCSGYTF
TGCGCCAGCAGTCAATGTTCAGGCTACACCTTC
>-|TRBJ2-2|TRBV27|-
CASSPTLYLTGELFF
TGTGCCAGCAGCCCAACTCTATACTTAACCGGGGAGCTGTTTTTT
>few|TRBJ2-3|TRBV5-6|TRBD1
CASSFRQGSTDTQYF
TGTGCCAGCAGCTTCCGACAGGGTAGTACAGATACGCAGTATTTT
>few|TRBJ1-2|TRBV13|TRBD1
CASTLSLIGSARQGIPPGDGYTF
TGTGCCAGCACGCTCAGCTTAATCGGTTCAGCTCGACAGGGGATCCCCCCGGGAGACGGCTACACCTTC
>once|TRBJ1-1|TRBV6-5|TRBD1
CASSSNRGRIEAFF
TGTGCCAGCAGTTCCAACAGGGGGCGGATTGAAGCTTTCTTT
>-|TRBJ1-2|TRBV24-1|-
CATSERAHYTF
TGTGCCACCAGTGAGCGCGCCCACTACACCTTC
>-|TRBJ2-3|TRBV10-1|TRBD2
CASSRGADTQYF
TGCGCCAGCTCACGGGGGGCAGATACGCAGTATTTT
>-|TRBJ1-2|TRBV7-9|-
CASSRRAGSDYGYTF
TGTGCCAGCAGCCGGAGGGCAGGGTCCGACTATGGCTACACCTTC
>-|TRBJ1-1|TRBV5-1|-
CASSWGQGGTEAFF
TGCGCCAGCAGCTGGGGACAAGGGGGCACTGAAGCTTTCTTT
>-|TRBJ1-6|TRBV14|TRBD1
CASSQGTGTGGTPLHF
TGTGCCAGCAGCCAAGGTACCGGGACAGGGGGGACACCCCTCCACTTT
>once|TRBJ2-3|TRBV30|TRBD2
CAWGLAGGTDTQYF
TGTGCCTGGGGTCTAGCGGGGGGTACAGATACGCAGTATTTT
>-|TRBJ2-5|TRBV29-1|TRBD2
CSVDGLAGETQYF
TGCAGCGTTGACGGACTAGCTGGGGAGACCCAGTACTTC
>-|TRBJ2-7|TRBV30|-
CAWSRAGYGEQYF
TGTGCCTGGAGCCGGGCAGGGTATGGGGAGCAGTACTTC
>-|TRBJ2-5|TRBV24-1|TRBD1
CATSDWTGSIGTQYF
TGTGCCACCAGTGATTGGACAGGAAGTATCGGGACCCAGTACTTC
>-|TRBJ1-1|TRBV29-1|TRBD1
CSVATGGDGTEAFF
TGCAGCGTTGCGACAGGGGGAGATGGCACTGAAGCTTTCTTT
>few|TRBJ2-2|TRBV10-1|-
CASSDSSANTGELFF
TGCGCCAGCAGTGATTCTAGCGCGAACACCGGGGAGCTGTTTTTT
>-|TRBJ2-5|TRBV5-1|TRBD2
CASSAELAGVSETQYF
TGCGCCAGCAGCGCGGAACTAGCGGGGGTATCAGAGACCCAGTACTTC
>-|TRBJ2-3|TRBV6-2/TRBV6-3|TRBD2
CASSSGTSGTSGTDTQYF
TGTGCCAGCAGTTCCGGGACTAGCGGGACCTCGGGCACAGATACGCAGTATTTT
>-|TRBJ2-6|TRBV4-2|TRBD1
CASSRDGTGATGANVLTF
TGTGCCAGCAGCCGGGACGGGACAGGGGCGACTGGGGCCAACGTCCTGACTTTC
>-|TRBJ2-3|TRBV27|TRBD2
CASSSSGLAGGTDTQYF
TGTGCCAGCAGTTCCTCCGGACTAGCGGGGGGCACAGATACGCAGTATTTT
>-|TRBJ1-3|TRBV2|-
CASSAPGSGNTIYF
TGTGCCAGCAGTGCCCCAGGGTCTGGAAACACCATATATTTT